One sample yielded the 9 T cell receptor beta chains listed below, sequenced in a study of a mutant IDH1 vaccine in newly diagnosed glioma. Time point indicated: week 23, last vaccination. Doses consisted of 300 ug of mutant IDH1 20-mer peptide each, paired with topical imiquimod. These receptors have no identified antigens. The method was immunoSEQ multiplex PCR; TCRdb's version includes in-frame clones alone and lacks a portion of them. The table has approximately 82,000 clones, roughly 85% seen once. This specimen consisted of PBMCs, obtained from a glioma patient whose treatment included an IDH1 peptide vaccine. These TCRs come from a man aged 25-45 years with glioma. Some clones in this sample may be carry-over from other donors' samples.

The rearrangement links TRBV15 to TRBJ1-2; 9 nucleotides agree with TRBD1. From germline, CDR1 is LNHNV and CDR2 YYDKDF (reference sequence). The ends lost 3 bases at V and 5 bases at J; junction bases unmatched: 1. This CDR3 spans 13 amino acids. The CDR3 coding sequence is TGTGCCACCAGCAGGGACAGGGGTTATGGCTACACCTTC. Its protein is CATSRDRGYGYTF.

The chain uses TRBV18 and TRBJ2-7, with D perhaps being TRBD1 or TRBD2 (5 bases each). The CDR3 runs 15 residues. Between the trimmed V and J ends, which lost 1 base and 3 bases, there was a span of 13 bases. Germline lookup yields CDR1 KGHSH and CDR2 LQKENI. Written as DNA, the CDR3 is TGTGCCAGCTCACCACGGGGGATAGAAAACTACGAGCAGTACTTC. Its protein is CASSPRGIENYEQYF. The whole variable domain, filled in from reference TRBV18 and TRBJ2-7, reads NAGVMQNPRHLVRRRGQEARLRCSPMKGHSHVYWYRQLPEEGLKFMVYLQKENIIDESGMPKERFSAEFPKEGPSILRIQQVVRGDSAAYFCASSPRGIENYEQYFGPGTRLTVT.

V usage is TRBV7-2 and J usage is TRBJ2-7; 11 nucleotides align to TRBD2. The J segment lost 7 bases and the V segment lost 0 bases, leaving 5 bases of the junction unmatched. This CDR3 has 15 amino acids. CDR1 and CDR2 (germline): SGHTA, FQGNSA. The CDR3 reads CASSLATSGVGEQYF. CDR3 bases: TGTGCCAGCAGCTTAGCGACTAGCGGGGTGGGAGAGCAGTACTTC.

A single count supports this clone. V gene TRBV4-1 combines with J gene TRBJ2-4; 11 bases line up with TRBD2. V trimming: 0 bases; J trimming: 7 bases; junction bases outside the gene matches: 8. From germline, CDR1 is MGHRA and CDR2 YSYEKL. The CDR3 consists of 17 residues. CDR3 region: CASSQDSTSGRMNIQYF. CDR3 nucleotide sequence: TGCGCCAGCAGCCAAGATAGTACTAGCGGGAGAATGAACATTCAGTACTTC.

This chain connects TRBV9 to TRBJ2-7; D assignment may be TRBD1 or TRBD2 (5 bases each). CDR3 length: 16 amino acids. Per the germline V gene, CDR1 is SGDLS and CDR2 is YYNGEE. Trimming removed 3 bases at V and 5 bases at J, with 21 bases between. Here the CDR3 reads CASSARGQGSFNEQYF. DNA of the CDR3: TGTGCCAGCAGCGCTCGAGGGCAGGGCTCGTTCAACGAGCAGTACTTC. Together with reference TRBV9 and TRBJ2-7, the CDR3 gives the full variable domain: DSGVTQTPKHLITATGQRVTLRCSPRSGDLSVYWYQQSLDQGLQFLIQYYNGEERAKGNILERFSAQQFPDLHSELNLSSLELGDSALYFCASSARGQGSFNEQYFGPGTRLTVT.

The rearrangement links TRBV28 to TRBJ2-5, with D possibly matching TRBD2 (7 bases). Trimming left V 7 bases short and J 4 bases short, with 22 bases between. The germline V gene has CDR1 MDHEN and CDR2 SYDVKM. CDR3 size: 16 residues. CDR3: CASTRGPAGSGETQYF. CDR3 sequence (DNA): TGTGCCAGCACCCGGGGGCCAGCGGGGTCGGGAGAGACCCAGTACTTC.

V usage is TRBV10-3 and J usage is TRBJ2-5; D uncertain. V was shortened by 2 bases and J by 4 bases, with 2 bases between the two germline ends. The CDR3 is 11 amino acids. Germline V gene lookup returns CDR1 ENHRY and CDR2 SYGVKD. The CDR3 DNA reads TGTGCCATCAGTGAGAGAGAGACCCAGTACTTC. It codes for CAISERETQYF.

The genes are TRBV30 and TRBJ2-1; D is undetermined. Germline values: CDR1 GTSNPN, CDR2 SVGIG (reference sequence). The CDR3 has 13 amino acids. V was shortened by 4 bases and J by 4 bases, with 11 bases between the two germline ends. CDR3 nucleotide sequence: TGTGCCTGGACAAACGGGTTTTACAATGAGCAGTTCTTC. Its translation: CAWTNGFYNEQFF.

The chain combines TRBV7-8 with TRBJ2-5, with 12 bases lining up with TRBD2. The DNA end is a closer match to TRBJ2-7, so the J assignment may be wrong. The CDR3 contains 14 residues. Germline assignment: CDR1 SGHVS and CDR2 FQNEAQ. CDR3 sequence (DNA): TGTGCCAGCAGCTTAGCACTAGCGGGAGGCGAGCAGTACTTC. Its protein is CASSLALAGGEQYF.